What follows are 28 T cell receptor beta chains derived from one specimen sequenced in a study of CD8+ T cells in alopecia areata. cDNA serving as the sequencing template came from extracted, reverse transcribed RNA. The repertoire was sequenced with immunoSEQ multiplex PCR; TCRdb's copy has only in-frame clones and lacks some. The table has roughly 150,000 clones, 85% to 90% seen once. The specimen comprised CD8+ T cells sorted from blood, sampled at week 0. These receptors came from a human donor with alopecia areata.

The chain couples TRBV4-1 to TRBJ2-7; the match to TRBD1 covers 7 bases. CDR3 length equals 15 residues. Germline assignment: CDR1 MGHRA and CDR2 YSYEKL. V lost 1 base to trimming and J lost 1 base; unmatched junction nucleotides: 4. As DNA, the CDR3 is TGCGCCAGCAGCCAAGGAGGACAGGCATCCTACGAGCAGTACTTC. Amino acids: CASSQGGQASYEQYF.

The rearrangement uses TRBV27 and TRBJ2-7; weak D call: TRBD2 (6 bases). CDR1 and CDR2 (germline): MNHEY, SMNVEV (reference sequence). The CDR3 contains 16 residues. Trimming shortened V by 5 bases and J by 4 bases, and 21 bases separated the two germline ends. The CDR3 is CASSTWDSLTGYEQYF. The CDR3 DNA reads as TGTGCCAGCAGTACTTGGGACTCCCTAACAGGATACGAGCAGTACTTC.

This clone has a handful of counts. This sequence joins TRBV6-6 and TRBJ2-2; 8 bases agree with TRBD2. J gave up 2 bases and V 6 bases, and 5 bases lay outside the gene matches. Germline V gene data show CDR1 as MNHNY and CDR2 as SVGAGI (reference sequence). The CDR3 length is 15 residues. The CDR3 here is CASSWTSINTGELFF. The CDR3 coding sequence is TGTGCCAGCAGCTGGACTAGCATTAACACCGGGGAGCTGTTTTTT.

Only a few counts were recorded for this clone. The chain couples TRBV5-5 to TRBJ2-1; possibly TRBD1 or TRBD2 for D (5 bases each). Trimming pared 0 bases from V and 0 bases from J, leaving 7 bases between. This CDR3 spans 15 amino acids. Germline V gene sequence: CDR1 SGHKS, CDR2 YYEKEE (reference sequence). DNA of the CDR3: TGTGCCAGCAGCTTGGACGGGGCCTCCTACAATGAGCAGTTCTTC. This gives the protein CASSLDGASYNEQFF.

The chain has TRBV5-4 and TRBJ2-7, with no clear D. The CDR3 has 12 residues. Deletions cut 3 bases from V and 6 bases from J, with 10 bases between. CDR1 and CDR2 (germline): SGHNT, YYREEE (reference sequence). CDR3 sequence (DNA): TGTGCCAGCAGCTCCTACCTCTCCGAGCAGTACTTC. It specifies CASSSYLSEQYF.

With regard to this clone: Germline and junction disagree at one end, which may indicate a read error. V and J are TRBV5-6 and TRBJ2-7; 7 nucleotides align to TRBD2. Germline V gene sequence: CDR1 SGHDT, CDR2 YYEEEE. The CDR3 is made up of 16 amino acids. CDR3: CASSLVPGTTSYEQYF. CDR3 coding DNA: TGTGCTAGCAGCTTGGTCCCCGGGACTACCTCCTACGAGCAGTACTTC.

This chain links TRBV6-6 with TRBJ2-7, with 8 bases identical to TRBD1. This CDR3 contains 14 residues. Germline loops: CDR1 MNHNY, CDR2 SVGAGI (reference sequence). V was clipped by 2 bases and J by 5 bases; unmatched bases: 5. The CDR3 is CASSYQTGDHEQYF. The CDR3 coding sequence is TGTGCCAGCAGTTACCAGACAGGGGACCACGAGCAGTACTTC.

The chain is built from TRBV7-9 and TRBJ2-4; possibly TRBD1 for D (5 bases). Germline lookup yields CDR1 SEHNR and CDR2 FQNEAQ (reference sequence). CDR3 size: 15 residues. The V gene lost 3 bases and the J gene lost 2 bases, with 11 bases spanning the gap. The CDR3 DNA follows: TGTGCCAGCAGCTTGGGGCATGGGACCAAAAACATTCAGTACTTC. Its translation is CASSLGHGTKNIQYF.

The chain has TRBV5-1 and TRBJ2-1, with 10 bases identical to TRBD2. Per germline, CDR1 SGHRS and CDR2 YFSETQ. The CDR3 has 16 amino acids. V lost 2 bases and J lost 4; bases outside the gene matches: 6. The CDR3 DNA sequence: TGCGCCAGCAGCTTAGCTAGCGGGGGCCCATACAATGAGCAGTTCTTC. Amino acid sequence: CASSLASGGPYNEQFF.

A word on this clone: This sample also contains other DNA sequences that code for the same CDR3. J is TRBJ1-1 and V is TRBV30; D unresolved. The CDR3 runs 11 residues. Germline V gene sequence: CDR1 GTSNPN, CDR2 SVGIG (reference sequence). Trimming took off 0 bases at V and 4 bases at J, with 3 bases between the two ends. The CDR3 protein is CAWSVGTEAFF. In DNA form, the CDR3 reads TGTGCCTGGAGTGTCGGCACTGAAGCTTTCTTT.

This chain uses TRBV5-1 with TRBJ2-7; D assignment may be TRBD1 or TRBD2 (5 bases each). V lost 0 bases to trimming and J lost 5 bases, with 9 bases between them. Germline V gives CDR1 SGHRS, CDR2 YFSETQ. The CDR3 length is 13 residues. For the CDR3, the DNA is TGCGCCAGCAGCTTGGAGCAGGGAGACGAGCAGTACTTC. Encoded protein: CASSLEQGDEQYF. Filled out from reference TRBV5-1 and TRBJ2-7, the complete variable domain reads KAGVTQTPRYLIKTRGQQVTLSCSPISGHRSVSWYQQTPGQGLQFLFEYFSETQRNKGNFPGRFSGRQFSNSRSEMNVSTLELGDSALYLCASSLEQGDEQYFGPGTRLTVT.

The sample holds a few counts of this clone. The V call is TRBV19, the J call TRBJ2-1, with D possibly TRBD1 on 7 matching bases. V was shortened by 4 bases and J by 7 bases, with 11 bases between the two germline ends. Germline lookup yields CDR1 LNHDA and CDR2 SQIVND (reference sequence). The CDR3 contains 13 residues. DNA of the CDR3: TGTGCCAGTAGTACAGGGGGAGGAAATGAGCAGTTCTTC. This encodes CASSTGGGNEQFF.

The chain links TRBV4-1 to TRBJ2-7, with 11 bases identical to TRBD2. This CDR3 region has 17 residues. J was trimmed by 0 bases and V by 0 bases; bases with no gene match: 4. CDR1 and CDR2 from the germline V gene are MGHRA and YSYEKL. In DNA form, the CDR3 reads TGCGCCAGCAGCCAAGATGGGCTAGCGGGGGGCTCCTACGAGCAGTACTTC. As protein: CASSQDGLAGGSYEQYF.

V gene TRBV5-1 combines with J gene TRBJ2-1; 10 bases fit TRBD1. There are 13 residues in the CDR3. CDR1 is SGHRS, CDR2 YFSETQ, per germline. Trimming removed 4 bases from V and 10 bases from J; junction bases left unmatched: 5. The DNA for the CDR3 is TGCGCCAGCAGCCAGACAGGGGGCGCCGAGCAGTTCTTC. This translates into CASSQTGGAEQFF. Full variable domain (rest looked up from reference TRBV5-1 and TRBJ2-1): KAGVTQTPRYLIKTRGQQVTLSCSPISGHRSVSWYQQTPGQGLQFLFEYFSETQRNKGNFPGRFSGRQFSNSRSEMNVSTLELGDSALYLCASSQTGGAEQFFGPGTRLTVL.

The genes are TRBV29-1 and TRBJ2-7, with 14 bases fitting TRBD2. Germline V lookup: CDR1 SQVTM, CDR2 ANQGSEA. The CDR3 has 15 amino acids. Trimming took 7 bases from V and 3 from J; bases not matched to a gene: 8. The chain's CDR3 is CSAEGTSGSFYEQYF. In DNA form, the CDR3 reads TGCAGCGCTGAGGGGACTAGCGGGAGTTTCTACGAGCAGTACTTC.

The V and J genes are TRBV7-9 and TRBJ2-2; the D is unclear. This CDR3 is 14 amino acids long. Trimming took off 6 bases at V and 1 base at J, with 9 bases between the two ends. Germline CDR1 reads SEHNR; CDR2 reads FQNEAQ (reference sequence). CDR3 sequence (DNA): TGTGCCAGCAGTTCAGCCTGGAACACCGGGGAGCTGTTTTTT. Translated, it gives CASSSAWNTGELFF. Full variable domain (outside the CDR3, taken from reference TRBV7-9 and TRBJ2-2): DTGVSQNPRHKITKRGQNVTFRCDPISEHNRLYWYRQTLGQGPEFLTYFQNEAQLEKSRLLSDRFSAERPKGSFSTLEIQRTEQGDSAMYLCASSSAWNTGELFFGEGSRLTVL.

The genes are TRBV7-8 and TRBJ2-7; 11 nucleotides align to TRBD2. CDR1 and CDR2 from the germline V gene are SGHVS and FQNEAQ. V trimming: 1 base; J trimming: 1 base; junction bases outside the gene matches: 3. The CDR3 totals 16 residues. CDR3 sequence: CASSLVGTSGSYEQYF. CDR3 nucleotides: TGTGCCAGCAGCTTAGTAGGGACTAGCGGATCCTACGAGCAGTACTTC.

The CDR3 loop is CASSVRSGSRNTGELFF. For the CDR3, the DNA is TGTGCCAGCAGTGTCCGGAGCGGGAGCAGGAACACCGGGGAGCTGTTTTTT. The chain couples TRBV25-1 to TRBJ2-2; TRBD2 agrees at 8 bases. Germline V lookup: CDR1 MGHDK, CDR2 SYGVNS. The CDR3 runs to 17 residues. With V trimmed by 4 bases and J by 1 base, 8 bases remained unmatched. Using reference TRBV25-1 and TRBJ2-2 for the parts outside the CDR3, the full variable domain is EADIYQTPRYLVIGTGKKITLECSQTMGHDKMYWYQQDPGMELHLIHYSYGVNSTEKGDLSSESTVSRIRTEHFPLTLESARPSHTSQYLCASSVRSGSRNTGELFFGEGSRLTVL.

This chain joins TRBV4-1 and TRBJ1-4, with TRBD1 matching over 7 bases. The CDR3 spans 16 residues. CDR1 is MGHRA, CDR2 YSYEKL, per germline. J was trimmed by 7 bases and V by 1 base; bases with no gene match: 9. Here the CDR3 reads CASSQADRASSEKLFF. The DNA of the CDR3 is TGCGCCAGCAGCCAAGCCGACAGGGCGTCGAGTGAAAAACTGTTTTTT.

This clone was picked up one time. The rearrangement links TRBV6-1 to TRBJ2-1; no definite D call. V lost 0 bases and J 7 bases, leaving 16 bases between the germline ends. This CDR3 comprises 16 residues. CDR1 is MNHNS, CDR2 SASEGT, per germline. CDR3 sequence (DNA): TGTGCCAGCAGTGAAGCTTACTCCGGGTACCTAAATGAGCAGTTCTTC. Translating gives CASSEAYSGYLNEQFF.

This rearrangement joins TRBV30 to TRBJ1-1; unclear D gene. Per the germline V gene, CDR1 is GTSNPN and CDR2 is SVGIG (reference sequence). The CDR3 covers 12 residues. Deletions cut 2 bases from V and 1 base from J, with 5 bases between. Here the CDR3 reads CAWSPGNTEAFF. In DNA, the CDR3 is TGTGCCTGGAGTCCTGGGAACACTGAAGCTTTCTTT.

This rearrangement joins TRBV7-2 to TRBJ1-2; maybe TRBD1 (5 bases). Germline V gene data show CDR1 as SGHTA and CDR2 as FQGNSA. Trimming took 5 bases from V and 2 from J, leaving 15 bases between them. This CDR3 spans 15 amino acids. This chain's CDR3 is CASSRDLPPNYGYTF. The CDR3 nucleotides are TGTGCCAGCAGCCGGGACCTCCCCCCCAACTATGGCTACACCTTC.

The J gene is TRBJ2-1, the V gene TRBV2; 7 nucleotides line up with TRBD1. V lost 9 bases to trimming and J lost 6 bases; unmatched junction nucleotides: 8. Germline lookup yields CDR1 SNHLY and CDR2 FYNNEI. CDR3 length: 13 residues. The CDR3 is CASPGDSSNEQFF. The DNA of the CDR3 is TGTGCCAGTCCTGGGGACAGCTCCAATGAGCAGTTCTTC.

This sequence joins TRBV7-9 and TRBJ2-3; the D is unclear. The CDR3 loop spans 16 amino acids. Germline CDR1 and CDR2: SEHNR and FQNEAQ (reference sequence). Trimming shortened V by 5 bases and J by 1 base, and 16 bases separated the two germline ends. The CDR3 sequence: CASSPLVGIGTDTQYF. CDR3 coding DNA: TGTGCCAGCAGCCCATTAGTTGGGATTGGCACAGATACGCAGTATTTT.

The CDR3 region is CSVEFQAGGIYEQYF. CDR3 bases: TGCAGCGTTGAATTCCAAGCGGGGGGAATCTACGAGCAGTACTTC. The chain links TRBV29-1 to TRBJ2-7; 9 positions match TRBD2. The CDR3 is 15 residues long. After removal of 2 bases from V and 3 bases from J, the junction contained 8 bases not matched to a gene. CDR1 and CDR2 (germline): SQVTM, ANQGSEA.

J is TRBJ1-1 and V is TRBV7-2; no firm D call. There are 15 residues in the CDR3. Germline CDR1 SGHTA, CDR2 FQGNSA. The V gene lost 5 bases and the J gene lost 0 bases, with 13 bases spanning the gap. The CDR3 loop is CASSGRTTMNTEAFF. The CDR3 coding sequence is TGTGCCAGCAGCGGCAGGACCACGATGAACACTGAAGCTTTCTTT.

The rearrangement uses TRBV6-5 and TRBJ2-2, with D hard to call. V lost 0 bases to trimming and J lost 0 bases, with 8 bases between them. The CDR3 spans 16 residues. Germline CDR1 reads MNHEY; CDR2 reads SVGAGI. The CDR3 loop reads CASSYSTGSNTGELFF. CDR3 DNA sequence: TGTGCCAGCAGTTACTCGACCGGGTCGAACACCGGGGAGCTGTTTTTT.

The genes are TRBV10-2 and TRBJ2-1, with D uncertain. CDR1 and CDR2 (germline): WSHSY, SAAADI. Trimming removed 10 bases from V and 7 bases from J, with 11 bases in between. The CDR3 runs 11 residues. In DNA form, the CDR3 reads TGCGCCATCTCCCTTGGTAATGAGCAGTTCTTC. Translated, it gives CAISLGNEQFF.